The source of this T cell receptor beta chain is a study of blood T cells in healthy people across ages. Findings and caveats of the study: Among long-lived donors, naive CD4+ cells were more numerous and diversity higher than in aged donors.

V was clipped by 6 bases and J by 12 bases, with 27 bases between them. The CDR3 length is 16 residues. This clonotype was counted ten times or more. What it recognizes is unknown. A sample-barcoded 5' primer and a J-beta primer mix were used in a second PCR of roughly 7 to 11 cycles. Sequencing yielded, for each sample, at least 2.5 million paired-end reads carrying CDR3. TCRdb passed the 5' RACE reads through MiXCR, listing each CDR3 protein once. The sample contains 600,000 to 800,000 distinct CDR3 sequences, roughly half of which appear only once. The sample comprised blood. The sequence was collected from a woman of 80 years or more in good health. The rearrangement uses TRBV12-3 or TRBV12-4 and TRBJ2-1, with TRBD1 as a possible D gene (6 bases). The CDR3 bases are TGTGCCAGCAGCCGTCCATCAGGGGCCCTAGGCCGTAGGCAGTTCTTC. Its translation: CASSRPSGALGRRQFF.